Below, 18 T cell receptor beta chains from the same sample are listed, as sequenced in a study of blood T cells in healthy people across ages. With a J-beta primer mix and a sample-barcoded 5' primer, a second PCR ran about 7 to 12 cycles. One entry per CDR3 protein results from TCRdb running MiXCR on the 5' RACE reads. The sample lists over 1,500,000 distinct CDR3 sequences, 39% occurring once. Sequencing was performed on blood. The receptor source for this set is a human donor in good health.

The chain uses TRBV7-9 and TRBJ2-5; either TRBD1 or TRBD2 may supply D (6 bases each). The CDR3 has 18 residues. Trimming cost V 0 bases and J 5 bases, with 22 bases left between them. Germline V lookup: CDR1 SEHNR, CDR2 FQNEAQ (reference sequence). DNA for the CDR3: TGTGCCAGCAGCTTAGCGCTTGTGGGGGGCGCCTCCCGGGAGACCCAGTACTTC. Protein: CASSLALVGGASRETQYF.

This chain links TRBV27 with TRBJ1-1; possibly TRBD1 for D (6 bases). V was clipped by 5 bases and J by 1 base, with 11 bases between them. The CDR3 runs to 14 residues. Germline V gene data show CDR1 as MNHEY and CDR2 as SMNVEV (reference sequence). The CDR3: CASSQQGPNTEAFF. The CDR3 DNA follows: TGTGCCAGCAGTCAACAGGGCCCGAACACTGAAGCTTTCTTT.

This clonotype has a single count. V is TRBV7-3 and J is TRBJ2-1; a possible D gene is TRBD1 (5 bases). The V gene's germline CDR1 is SGHTA and CDR2 FQGTGA. V was clipped by 3 bases and J by 4 bases, with 16 bases between them. The CDR3 extends over 16 amino acids. The CDR3 DNA is TGTGCCAGCAGCTTGGTACCGACAGTAAAGTACAATGAGCAGTTCTTC. This sequence encodes CASSLVPTVKYNEQFF. Variable domain in full (rest from reference TRBV7-3 and TRBJ2-1): GAGVSQTPSNKVTEKGKYVELRCDPISGHTALYWYRQSLGQGPEFLIYFQGTGAADDSGLPNDRFFAVRPEGSVSTLKIQRTERGDSAVYLCASSLVPTVKYNEQFFGPGTRLTVL.

The chain joins TRBV30 to TRBJ2-7; tentative D call: TRBD1 (5 bases). CDR3 length: 11 residues. V was shortened by 1 base and J by 6 bases, with 7 bases between the two germline ends. The germline CDR1 and CDR2 sequences are GTSNPN and SVGIG (reference sequence). The CDR3 loop reads CAWSAQGEQYF. The CDR3 region has the DNA TGTGCCTGGAGTGCCCAGGGCGAGCAGTACTTC.

The chain links TRBV20-1 to TRBJ2-7, with D perhaps TRBD2 (6 bases). Trimming shortened V by 1 base and J by 10 bases, and 26 bases separated the two germline ends. Germline V gene sequence: CDR1 DFQATT, CDR2 SNEGSKA (reference sequence). This CDR3 has 16 amino acids. The CDR3, as DNA: TGCAGTGCTAGAGTGGGTGATCTGGGTCTCGGGGAGGCCCAGTACTTC. Translated, it gives CSARVGDLGLGEAQYF.

This chain links TRBV9 with TRBJ1-2; D is unresolved. V lost 3 bases and J lost 0, with 18 bases in between. CDR3 size: 17 residues. Germline CDR1 is SGDLS and CDR2 is YYNGEE. CDR3 loop: CASSAPLQGESNYGYTF. As DNA, the CDR3 is TGTGCCAGCAGCGCCCCTCTTCAAGGAGAATCTAACTATGGCTACACCTTC.

The CDR3 DNA sequence: TGTGCTAGTGGTTTGGGGGGTGGCGGGGATGAGCAGTTCTTC. Protein product: CASGLGGGGDEQFF. V usage is TRBV12-5 and J usage is TRBJ2-1; possible D gene TRBD2, 6 bases. The CDR3 has 14 amino acids. Germline V gene lookup returns CDR1 LGHNT and CDR2 FRNRAP. The ends were cut back, 1 base at V and 8 bases at J, with 12 bases in the middle. The full variable domain, rest sourced from reference TRBV12-5 and TRBJ2-1, is DARVTQTPRHKVTEMGQEVTMRCQPILGHNTVFWYRQTMMQGLELLAYFRNRAPLDDSGMPKDRFSAEMPDATLATLKIQPSEPRDSAVYFCASGLGGGGDEQFFGPGTRLTVL.

This rearrangement joins TRBV9 to TRBJ1-1, with a weak D call TRBD1 (6 bases). Germline V gene sequence: CDR1 SGDLS, CDR2 YYNGEE. Deletions cut 0 bases from V and 4 bases from J, with 19 bases between. The CDR3 is 17 residues long. As DNA, the CDR3 is TGTGCCAGCAGCGTAGCCACGGTTGGGGGGGCTGGCACTGAAGCTTTCTTT. Amino acids: CASSVATVGGAGTEAFF.

Concerning this clonotype: The CDR3 does not end in the conserved phenylalanine or tryptophan, so this is likely a read error. V and J are TRBV7-3 and TRBJ1-1; D remains ambiguous. V lost 5 bases to trimming and J lost 1 base, with 8 bases between them. Per the germline V gene, CDR1 is SGHTA and CDR2 is FQGTGA. This CDR3 contains 13 residues. CDR3 region: CASSTTRNTEAFC. CDR3 bases: TGTGCCAGCAGCACCACAAGGAACACTGAAGCTTTCTGT.

This clonotype was seen only a few times. The chain recombines TRBV11-2 with TRBJ2-3, with D uncertain. V lost 2 bases, J lost 2 bases, and 11 bases lay in between. The CDR3 is 15 residues long. Germline loops: CDR1 SGHAT, CDR2 FQNNGV. The CDR3 spells CASSLWVGDTDTQYF. The DNA of the CDR3 is TGTGCCAGCAGCTTATGGGTTGGGGACACAGATACGCAGTATTTT.

The sample holds many counts of this clonotype. The rearrangement uses TRBV6-5 and TRBJ2-7; possible D gene TRBD1, 6 bases. Germline V lookup: CDR1 MNHEY, CDR2 SVGAGI. This CDR3 is built from 13 residues. V was clipped by 6 bases and J by 2 bases, with 11 bases between them. For the CDR3, the DNA is TGTGCCAGCAGGGCCACAGGGACCTACGAGCAGTACTTC. Its protein product is CASRATGTYEQYF.

V and J are TRBV6-1 and TRBJ1-2; D not resolved. The length of the CDR3 is 13 residues. Germline CDR1 MNHNS, CDR2 SASEGT. The V end was cut by 6 bases, the J end by 2 bases, with 10 bases between. The CDR3 DNA is TGTGCCAGCAGGAATGGCGCGAACTATGGCTACACCTTC. Translated: CASRNGANYGYTF.

This clonotype was counted a few times. V is TRBV27 and J is TRBJ1-5; the D is unclear. The V end was cut by 2 bases, the J end by 6 bases, with 23 bases between. The CDR3 extends over 18 amino acids. Germline assignment: CDR1 MNHEY and CDR2 SMNVEV (reference sequence). In DNA form, the CDR3 reads TGTGCCAGCAGTTTAGAGGGTTTCGGCTCCACTCCAGGTCAGCCCCAGCATTTT. Amino acids: CASSLEGFGSTPGQPQHF.

This clonotype was counted at least ten times. DNA for the CDR3: TGCAGCGTTGGGACAGACTACGAGCAGTACTTC. Protein sequence: CSVGTDYEQYF. V usage is TRBV29-1 and J usage is TRBJ2-7; maybe TRBD1 (6 bases). Trimming took off 4 bases at V and 3 bases at J, with 7 bases between the two ends. Germline V gives CDR1 SQVTM, CDR2 ANQGSEA. This CDR3 is 11 amino acids long.

This clonotype was counted only a few times. V usage is TRBV29-1 and J usage is TRBJ2-3, with 8 bases that match TRBD1. The CDR3 has 15 residues. The ends lost 3 bases at V and 2 bases at J; junction bases unmatched: 7. In germline, CDR1 is SQVTM, CDR2 ANQGSEA. The CDR3: CSVDFWTGYTDTQYF. CDR3 nucleotides: TGCAGCGTTGACTTCTGGACAGGGTACACAGATACGCAGTATTTT.

Concerning this clonotype itself: Germline and junction disagree at one end, which may indicate a read error. The genes are TRBV10-3 and TRBJ2-1; D is undetermined. Germline values: CDR1 ENHRY, CDR2 SYGVKD. The CDR3 runs 17 residues. The CDR3 sequence is CAISESRGGSSHNEQFF. CDR3 nucleotides: TGTGCCATCAGTGAGTCTCGCGGCGGAAGCTCCCACAATGAGCAGTTCTTC.

This chain connects TRBV3-1 to TRBJ2-2; D possibly corresponds to TRBD1 (6 bases). Trimming shortened V by 4 bases and J by 4 bases, and 16 bases separated the two germline ends. The CDR3 is made up of 16 amino acids. The germline CDR1 and CDR2 sequences are LGHDT and YNNKEL (reference sequence). CDR3 in amino acids: CASSPTGKVATGELFF. DNA of the CDR3: TGTGCCAGCAGCCCCACAGGGAAGGTGGCCACCGGGGAGCTGTTTTTT.

This clonotype has more than one count but fewer than ten. The chain is built from TRBV5-6 and TRBJ2-4, with D perhaps being TRBD1 or TRBD2 (5 bases each). Per the germline V gene, CDR1 is SGHDT and CDR2 is YYEEEE. Deletions cut 3 bases from V and 3 bases from J, with 13 bases between. The CDR3 is 15 residues long. In nucleotides, the CDR3 is TGTGCCAGCAGCTCCTTGAGGGGTGACAAAAACATTCAGTACTTC. Amino acids: CASSSLRGDKNIQYF.